The clone carrying this T cell receptor beta chain was detected only a few times. Its antigen is as yet unknown. PCR used 60 Vbeta primers and 13 Jbeta primers. Clones were read by immunoSEQ multiplex PCR, and TCRdb kept only the in-frame ones, dropping some. The table includes some 120,000 clones, 80% detected once. Donors counted as nominally healthy when sampled, yet unrecorded immune exposures were likely. This CDR3 is 15 amino acids long. Trimming pared 2 bases from V and 0 bases from J, leaving 9 bases between. The germline gives CDR1 MRHNA, CDR2 SNTAGT. The data stem from a study of cytomegalovirus exposure and HLA in healthy donors. Whole-study findings and limits: Analyzed later, most CMV-associated TCR beta chains appeared HLA-restricted. Many donors carried some public TCRs, although rarity characterized most TCR sequences. Confirmation was obtained in vitro that a few CMV-associated chains are specific for CMV antigens.

Sequences were obtained from PBMCs. The receptor's source is a male donor in good health and CMV-seronegative. V gene TRBV6-4 combines with J gene TRBJ2-3; weak D call: TRBD1 (6 bases). DNA of the CDR3: TGTGCCAGCAGTGACGGGACATCTAGCACAGATACGCAGTATTTT. This translates into CASSDGTSSTDTQYF.